Reported below is one TCR beta chain. The source of the sample is a study of tumor-infiltrating lymphocytes in primary liver carcinoma. DNA and RNA were both co-extracted from 20-30 mg of bulk tissue that had not been sorted. The input was 500 ng total RNA; TCR beta cDNA was made from it with a constant-region primer. ARM-PCR was slightly modified, and three nested multiplex PCR rounds with it gave rise to the TCR beta libraries. TRBV1-TRBV30 forward primers paired with a C-beta reverse primer were used in the first two PCR rounds, which ran roughly 10 cycles each. Each CDR3 protein gets one entry after TCRdb re-called the multiplex PCR reads with MiXCR. This sample has roughly 30,000 distinct CDR3 sequences, with about 71% found just once. CDR3 length: 14 amino acids. The germline V gene encodes CDR1 MNHNS and CDR2 SASEGT. After removal of 7 bases from V and 12 bases from J, the junction contained 15 bases not matched to a gene.

Source material: liver tumor tissue from sampling region 3. Subset given: tumor region T3, left-lateral pole. This TCR derives from a woman under 40 with primary liver carcinoma and hepatitis B virus infection. The chain recombines TRBV6-1 with TRBJ1-1, with TRBD1 matching over 9 bases. The CDR3 sequence: CASNVDRGYTDTFF. In DNA form, the CDR3 reads TGTGCCAGCAATGTTGACAGGGGGTACACTGATACTTTCTTT.